This is a list of T cell receptor beta chains from one sample in a study of blood T cells in healthy people across ages. TCRdb itself ran the 5' RACE reads through MiXCR, one entry per CDR3 protein. In the table there are 1.5 million to 2 million distinct CDR3 sequences, roughly 52% of which are singletons. The source material was blood. The receptors here all came from a woman in her thirties or forties in good health. CDR3s include the opening cysteine and the closing phenylalanine or tryptophan. A D gene is named only where the DNA matches it firmly. Clone size appears in some rows only: once, few, many, or a class for an expanded clone.

>TRBJ2-3|TRBD1|.|TRBV6-1
CASRDRVRSDADTQYF
TGTGCCAGCCGGGACAGGGTACGTTCCGATGCAGATACGCAGTATTTT
>TRBJ2-5|TRBD1|few|TRBV10-1
CASSEGVTGGRETQYF
TGCGCCAGCAGCGAAGGTGTGACAGGGGGCCGGGAGACCCAGTACTTC
>TRBJ2-7|TRBD1|many|TRBV18
CASSPQGAYGYEQYF
TGTGCCAGCTCACCGCAGGGGGCTTACGGCTACGAGCAGTACTTC
>TRBJ2-2|TRBD2|few|TRBV12-3/TRBV12-4
CASSLAGSYTGELFF
TGTGCCAGCAGTCTAGCGGGGAGCTACACCGGGGAGCTGTTTTTT
>TRBJ2-1|TRBD2|.|TRBV7-9
CASSSSPGLAGGISYNEQFF
TGTGCCAGCAGCTCCTCGCCGGGACTAGCGGGGGGAATATCCTACAATGAGCAGTTCTTC
>TRBJ2-3|.|.|TRBV21-1
CASSTATGLAGGDTQYF
TGTGCCAGCAGCACCGCCACCGGACTAGCGGGGGGCGATACGCAGTATTTT
>TRBJ2-1|TRBD2|.|TRBV2
CASSEWTSRNEQFF
TGTGCCAGCAGTGAGTGGACTAGCCGGAATGAGCAGTTCTTC
>TRBJ2-5|.|.|TRBV6-2/TRBV6-3
CASRWDIQETQYF
TGTGCCAGCAGATGGGACATCCAAGAGACCCAGTACTTC
>TRBJ2-6|.|.|TRBV21-1
CASSTGGSIFCGKGANVLTF
TGTGCCAGCAGCACAGGAGGATCTATATTTTGCGGGAAAGGGGCCAACGTCCTGACTTTC
>TRBJ1-6|.|.|TRBV12-3/TRBV12-4
CASSGVAGYNSPLHF
TGTGCCAGCAGTGGGGTCGCGGGTTATAATTCACCCCTCCACTTT
>TRBJ1-1|.|.|TRBV20-1
CSARQDTEAFF
TGCAGTGCTAGACAGGACACTGAAGCTTTCTTT
>TRBJ2-3|.|.|TRBV10-3
CVISEQGTDTQYF
TGTGTCATCAGTGAGCAGGGGACAGATACGCAGTATTTT
>TRBJ2-5|TRBD1|few|TRBV3-1
CASSIRGTGGSHAGETQYF
TGTGCCAGCAGCATACGAGGGACAGGGGGGAGTCATGCAGGAGAGACCCAGTACTTC
>TRBJ1-6|.|.|TRBV10-1
CASSESPGGISPLHF
TGCGCCAGCAGTGAGAGTCCCGGGGGGATTTCACCCCTCCACTTT
>TRBJ2-1|TRBD2|few|TRBV28
CASRASGVGYNEQFF
TGTGCCAGCAGGGCTAGCGGGGTGGGGTACAATGAGCAGTTCTTC
>TRBJ2-1|TRBD1|.|TRBV9
CASSVPRGDRPLLEQFF
TGTGCCAGCAGCGTCCCTAGGGGGGACAGGCCACTATTAGAGCAGTTCTTC
>TRBJ2-1|.|.|TRBV7-8
CASSLVFFTSRKFF
TGTGCCAGCAGCTTAGTGTTTTTCACCTCTAGGAAGTTCTTC
>TRBJ1-2|.|.|TRBV4-2
CASSQDRADYGYTF
TGTGCCAGCAGCCAAGATCGGGCGGACTATGGCTACACCTTC
>TRBJ2-7|.|many|TRBV5-1
CASSFSEDLGEQYF
TGCGCCAGCAGCTTCTCCGAGGATCTTGGCGAGCAGTACTTC
>TRBJ2-5|TRBD2|many|TRBV5-1
CASSLVAGGQETQYF
TGTGCCAGCAGCTTGGTAGCGGGGGGCCAAGAGACCCAGTACTTC
>TRBJ2-1|TRBD1|.|TRBV6-2/TRBV6-3
CASSPRDRGQGEQFF
TGTGCCAGCAGTCCCCGGGACAGGGGTCAGGGTGAGCAGTTCTTC
>TRBJ2-7|.|.|TRBV29-1
CSVGSYGTPYNEQYF
TGCAGCGTCGGATCTTACGGGACACCATACAATGAGCAGTACTTC
>TRBJ2-5|TRBD2|.|TRBV10-1
CASRGAGDAETQYF
TGCGCCAGCAGAGGAGCGGGGGACGCGGAGACCCAGTACTTC
>TRBJ2-4|.|few|TRBV5-1
CASSPLPGAKNIQYF
TGCGCCAGCAGCCCCCTTCCCGGGGCCAAAAACATTCAGTACTTC
>TRBJ2-5|TRBD2|.|TRBV20-1
CSASPTSGGTKTQYF
TGCAGTGCCAGCCCGACTAGCGGGGGGACTAAGACCCAGTACTTC
>TRBJ2-5|TRBD2|.|TRBV6-6
CASSFRGDARETQYF
TGTGCCAGCAGTTTCCGGGGGGACGCTCGGGAGACCCAGTACTTC
>TRBJ2-5|TRBD2|.|TRBV7-9
CASSPLTSGDGLKTQYF
TGTGCCAGCAGCCCCCTTACTAGCGGGGACGGTTTAAAGACCCAGTACTTC
>TRBJ2-5|.|.|TRBV5-1
CASSLIKGRLLQETQYF
TGCGCCAGCAGCTTGATAAAGGGCAGGCTCCTCCAAGAGACCCAGTACTTC
>TRBJ2-7|.|many|TRBV7-2
CASSLGQFYEQYF
TGTGCCAGCAGCTTAGGACAGTTCTACGAGCAGTACTTC
>TRBJ1-3|.|.|TRBV20-1
CSARAWGGTGNTIYF
TGCAGTGCTAGGGCATGGGGAGGGACTGGAAACACCATATATTTT
>TRBJ1-4|.|.|TRBV15
CATSRDRGTAEKLFF
TGTGCCACCAGCAGAGATCGCGGGACCGCTGAAAAACTGTTTTTT
>TRBJ2-1|.|.|TRBV28
CASSLPVGDNEQFF
TGTGCCAGCAGTTTGCCTGTCGGGGACAATGAGCAGTTCTTC
>TRBJ2-5|TRBD1|few|TRBV12-3/TRBV12-4
CASSPGQKEWETQYF
TGTGCCAGCAGCCCGGGACAGAAGGAGTGGGAGACCCAGTACTTC
>TRBJ2-1|.|.|TRBV28
CASSYDPELYNEQFF
TGTGCCAGCAGCTACGATCCCGAACTTTACAATGAGCAGTTCTTC
>TRBJ2-1|.|.|TRBV29-1
CSVEDGGGSSYNEQFF
TGCAGCGTTGAAGATGGCGGCGGTAGCTCCTACAATGAGCAGTTCTTC
>TRBJ1-4|.|.|TRBV20-1
CSASTDEKLFF
TGCAGTGCTAGCACAGATGAAAAACTGTTTTTT
>TRBJ2-3|TRBD2|.|TRBV10-3
CAISPSGVTDTQYF
TGTGCCATCAGCCCTAGCGGGGTCACAGATACGCAGTATTTT